Listed here are 17 T cell receptor beta chains from one sample, sequenced in a study of post-analysis software for immune sequencing data (dated by TCRdb to between 2014 and 2017). What the research found in general, with its limitations: Significantly higher frequencies in patients than in controls were found for roughly 5 TRBV segments, including TRBV5-6, TRBV5-1 and TRBV20-1.

These TCRs' antigens remain unknown. The library was generated by PCR. Sequenced on an Illumina HiSeq 2500. To reduce PCR and sequencing biases, unique molecular identifiers were incorporated into the TCR beta cDNA libraries. Through fastp at Q25 and MiXCR, TCRdb rebuilt clones from the public reads, retaining in-frame beta chains. Each CDR3 protein gets just one entry, which takes the most common genes and DNA from the rows behind it. The sample table shows 750,000 to 950,000 distinct CDR3 sequences, and roughly 50% are seen once. The ten largest account for approximately 4.5% of the sample. Sequenced: blood. These receptors were taken from a girl between 10 and 17 years old with multiple sclerosis.

V gene TRBV15 combines with J gene TRBJ2-1; D gene uncertain. V was trimmed by 0 bases and J by 10 bases, leaving 16 bases between them. This CDR3 contains 15 residues. Germline V lookup: CDR1 LNHNV, CDR2 YYDKDF (reference sequence). Here the CDR3 reads CATSRDLGITVEQFF. The CDR3 DNA follows: TGTGCCACCAGCAGAGATTTAGGGATAACGGTGGAGCAGTTCTTC.

This chain links TRBV5-1 with TRBJ2-1; D may be TRBD2 (6 bases). The ends were cut back, 4 bases at V and 0 bases at J, with 17 bases in the middle. Germline CDR1 is SGHRS and CDR2 is YFSETQ. CDR3 size: 17 residues. CDR3 DNA: TGCGCCAGCAGCGCCCACAACCGGGGGAGCTCCTACAATGAGCAGTTCTTC. It encodes CASSAHNRGSSYNEQFF.

The rearrangement joins TRBV21-1 to TRBJ2-3; TRBD2, the D gene given by the table, was not confirmed from the DNA. TRBV21-1 counts as a pseudogene. The CDR3 runs 20 residues. This CDR3 is CASSGRKWDLAGGNTDTQYF. CDR3 bases: TGTGCCAGCAGCGGACGAAAATGGGATCTAGCGGGGGGAAACACAGATACGCAGTATTTT.

The rearrangement uses TRBV7-2 and TRBJ2-5; 7 bases fit TRBD2. CDR1 and CDR2 (germline): SGHTA, FQGNSA. The CDR3 is 15 residues long. V shed 4 bases and J 2 bases; nucleotides not matched to a gene: 7. The chain's CDR3 is CASSSSLGGQETQYF. The CDR3, as DNA: TGTGCCAGCAGCTCGTCGCTGGGGGGGCAAGAGACCCAGTACTTC.

In its sample, this clonotype was seen once. The chain joins TRBV12-3 or TRBV12-4 to TRBJ2-3; 12 bases are a match to TRBD2. CDR3 length: 16 residues. V lost 6 bases to trimming and J lost 5 bases; unmatched junction nucleotides: 9. The CDR3 DNA reads as TGTGCCAGCAGCAAGACTAGCGGGGGACTCCAAGATACGCAGTATTTT. Amino acids: CASSKTSGGLQDTQYF.

This clonotype showed up just a few times. The V and J genes are TRBV7-3 and TRBJ2-3; 14 positions agree with TRBD2. The V gene end was trimmed by 1 base and the J gene end by 8 bases; junction bases not matched to a gene: 2. There are 15 residues in the CDR3. Looked up from germline, CDR1 is SGHTA and CDR2 is FQGTGA. This chain's CDR3 is CASSLMGTSGSTQYF. The CDR3 DNA follows: TGTGCCAGCAGCTTAATGGGGACTAGCGGGAGTACGCAGTATTTT.

This clonotype was seen just once. The chain uses TRBV20-1 and TRBJ1-5; TRBD1 matches at 9 bases. Germline V gene sequence: CDR1 DFQATT, CDR2 SNEGSKA (reference sequence). The CDR3 contains 17 residues. V lost 0 bases to trimming and J lost 3 bases; unmatched junction nucleotides: 9. The CDR3 sequence is CSARDRDREDSNQPQHF. In DNA form, the CDR3 reads TGCAGTGCTAGAGACCGGGACAGGGAGGATTCCAATCAGCCCCAGCATTTT.

The chain uses TRBV7-9 and TRBJ2-7, with TRBD1 matching over 8 bases. V shed 5 bases and J 2 bases; nucleotides not matched to a gene: 8. This CDR3 comprises 15 residues. The germline CDR1 and CDR2 sequences are SEHNR and FQNEAQ (reference sequence). CDR3 loop: CASSTALRGPYEQYF. The CDR3 coding sequence is TGTGCCAGCAGCACGGCACTCAGGGGGCCCTACGAGCAGTACTTC.

The chain has TRBV20-1 and TRBJ2-1, with D possibly being TRBD2 (5 bases). The germline CDR1 and CDR2 sequences are DFQATT and SNEGSKA (reference sequence). The length of the CDR3 is 13 residues. V was clipped by 5 bases and J by 8 bases, with 16 bases between them. The CDR3 loop reads CSAHPPGIHEQFF. The CDR3 DNA sequence: TGCAGTGCTCACCCACCGGGGATCCATGAGCAGTTCTTC.

In DNA, the CDR3 is TGTGCCAGCAGCACTGGGAGGACCGGGACTAGCGGGCTCTATGAGCAGTTCTTC. As protein: CASSTGRTGTSGLYEQFF. The gene calls are TRBV13 and TRBJ2-1; 12 bases are a match to TRBD2. The CDR3 totals 18 residues. Germline assignment: CDR1 PRHDT and CDR2 FYEKMQ (reference sequence). V gave up 5 bases and J gave up 8 bases; unmatched junction bases: 16.

This clonotype was counted between two and nine times. The V call is TRBV12-3 or TRBV12-4, the J call TRBJ1-1, with TRBD1 as a possible D gene (6 bases). CDR3 length: 13 residues. Trimming took off 7 bases at V and 6 bases at J, with 15 bases between the two ends. CDR3 region: CASTARDISEAFF. As DNA, the CDR3 is TGTGCCAGCACCGCCAGGGACATTTCTGAAGCTTTCTTT.

This chain connects TRBV3-1 to TRBJ2-1, with 8 positions matching TRBD1. V was clipped by 4 bases and J by 4 bases; unmatched bases: 9. The CDR3 is 16 residues long. Germline V gene data show CDR1 as LGHDT and CDR2 as YNNKEL (reference sequence). The CDR3 bases are TGTGCCAGCAGCCCGACCTACAGGGGGTTATACAATGAGCAGTTCTTC. Protein product: CASSPTYRGLYNEQFF.

The chain couples TRBV12-3 or TRBV12-4 to TRBJ2-1; 13 bases match TRBD2. The CDR3 is 15 residues long. V was clipped by 5 bases and J by 8 bases; unmatched bases: 6. CDR3 protein: CASSAGLAGAHEQFF. The CDR3 coding sequence is TGTGCCAGCAGTGCCGGACTAGCGGGAGCCCATGAGCAGTTCTTC.

This rearrangement joins TRBV4-1 to TRBJ2-4; weak D call: TRBD1 (5 bases). The CDR3 totals 14 residues. CDR1 is MGHRA, CDR2 YSYEKL, per germline. Trimming cost V 4 bases and J 9 bases, with 16 bases left between them. CDR3 sequence: CASSRGPEKSIQYF. The CDR3 coding sequence is TGCGCCAGCAGCCGGGGCCCAGAGAAGAGCATTCAGTACTTC.

A few counts support this clonotype. The V call is TRBV10-3, the J call TRBJ2-7, with 14 nucleotides matching TRBD2. The V and J ends lost 7 bases and 3 bases, in that order; junction bases with no gene match: 5. Germline V gene sequence: CDR1 ENHRY, CDR2 SYGVKD. This CDR3 has 15 amino acids. CDR3 residues: CAIKGTSGSGYEQYF. DNA for the CDR3: TGTGCCATCAAAGGGACTAGCGGGAGTGGCTACGAGCAGTACTTC.

This clonotype was recorded once. The chain joins TRBV4-2 to TRBJ2-1; no definite D call. The CDR3 contains 13 residues. Deletions cut 4 bases from V and 4 bases from J, with 8 bases between. Germline loops: CDR1 LGHNA, CDR2 YNFKEQ. The CDR3 region has the DNA TGTGCCAGCAGCCTCACAATTTACAATGAGCAGTTCTTC. Its protein is CASSLTIYNEQFF.

In this sample, this clonotype turned up once. V is TRBV20-1 and J is TRBJ1-5; 10 bases match TRBD1. Germline values: CDR1 DFQATT, CDR2 SNEGSKA (reference sequence). The CDR3 extends over 15 amino acids. The J segment lost 7 bases and the V segment lost 6 bases, leaving 12 bases of the junction unmatched. CDR3 nucleotide sequence: TGCAGTGCGATGGCAGGGGGGACAGGGGAACAGCCCCAGCATTTT. Its translation is CSAMAGGTGEQPQHF.